This T cell receptor (beta chain) is drawn from a study of blood T cells in healthy people across ages. A sample-barcoded 5' primer and a J-beta primer mix were used in a second PCR of about 7 to 12 cycles. TCRdb fed the 5' RACE reads into MiXCR, producing one record per CDR3 protein. The sample records 650,000 to 1,000,000 distinct CDR3 sequences, 30% to 45% being singletons. V lost 4 bases, J lost 2 bases, and 6 bases lay in between. This CDR3 is 13 amino acids long. CDR1 and CDR2 from the germline V gene are LGHDT and YNNKEL (reference sequence). Sequenced: blood. This chain uses TRBV3-1 with TRBJ2-1; D remains ambiguous. This receptor was taken from a man aged 18 to 30 in good health. In nucleotides, the CDR3 is TGTGCCAGCAGCCCGAAGGCCTACAATGAGCAGTTCTTC. Translating gives CASSPKAYNEQFF.